This paragraph covers one TCR beta chain sequence. This clonotype was detected ten times or more. Its antigen remains undetermined. The input lacks base qualities; no much larger clone sits a single base away. V is reduced by 5 bases and J by 14 bases, leaving a spacing of 13 bases between them. The CDR3, from cysteine to phenylalanine, totals 11 residues. Only CDR3 DNA is held: 33 bases, read in frame from base 1. As encoded in the germline V gene, CDR1 is MDHEN while CDR2 is SYDVKM. This specimen comes from a study of neurological immune-mediated disorders (dated by TCRdb to the late 2010s). Background for the entire study: Using UMI-based sequencing, the study compared peripheral blood TCR-beta repertoires from patients with HTLV-I-associated myelopathy (HAM/TSP), patients with multiple sclerosis, and healthy controls. The approximately 110 TCR-beta libraries covered PBMC samples along with longitudinal samples, technical triplicates, and paired sorted CD4+ and CD8+ T-cell subsets. Of the approximately 66 subjects in the cohort, about 14 were HAM/TSP patients, about 34 were multiple sclerosis patients, and some 20 were healthy controls.

cDNA was synthesized by template-switch 5'RACE using a primer with a 10-nucleotide random unique molecular identifier that tagged each TCR transcript. Over 180 million TCR-beta sequences, covering 15-18 subjects, were produced in each sequencing run. The RNeasy kit was used to extract total RNA. The KAPA Real-time Library Amplification kit was used to amplify TCR-beta VDJ regions with primers for the TCR constant region and the 5'RACE anchor. Sample indexes and Illumina adaptors were added in a first PCR, after which library yield was increased in a second PCR. After Ampure bead purification, the roughly 650 bp TCR product was size-selected on a 2% E-gel SizeSelection system. Before pooling, library quality was checked on a Bioanalyzer, concentration was measured with Qubit, and libraries were quantified with the Kapa Library Quantification kit. An Illumina HiSeq 2500 sequenced the libraries paired-end 2 x 150 bp. To increase sequence diversity, about 23-32% phiX was spiked into each library pool. In the paper's pipeline: The UMI-based MiGEC pipeline processed quality-filtered reads and removed over 80% of raw TCR sequences during error correction. VDJ genes were aligned to IMGT germline references, and clonotypes were defined by unique CDR3 amino acid sequence plus V-J genes. VDJtools evaluated clonal expansion, Shannon diversity and CDR3 relatedness (CalcPairwiseDistances, ClusterSamples); CLCbio workbench built phylogenetic trees. Using coefficient-of-variation modelling across technical triplicates, the study counted a clone as expanded if it had at least 8 unique UMIs. TCRdb redid the processing of the public reads, applying fastp at Q25 and MiXCR, and retained in-frame beta chains. When rows share a CDR3 protein, they turn into one entry using the most common DNA and genes. The authors' filters were not applied to this entry. Within this sample are about 84,000 distinct CDR3 sequences, with 9% to 12% of them counted one time only. The biggest ten clones account for about 1.8% of the sample.

The healthy controls were volunteers from a blood bank in Maryland, USA. For unsorted PBMC libraries, 2 million PBMCs were used after storage in RNAlater at -80 degrees C until RNA extraction. Peripheral blood was subjected to Ficoll-Hypaque density gradient centrifugation to isolate PBMCs, which were then cryopreserved in liquid nitrogen. General study outcomes and caveats: TCR clonal expansion was highest in HAM/TSP patients and lowest in MS patients, with MS patients falling below even healthy controls. No identical CDR3 amino acid sequences were shared among expanded clones across subjects, suggesting private TCR-beta repertoires in all groups.

The clonotype comes from a man in his forties in good health. The sample was PBMCs. The chain is encoded by TRBV28 joined to TRBJ2-1, with the D gene not confidently named. For the CDR3, the sequence is CASSIQSREFF. The DNA sequence reads TGTGCCAGCAGTATACAAAGTCGGGAGTTCTTC.